Detailed here is one T cell receptor (beta chain). V lost 5 bases, J lost 6 bases, and 12 bases stayed unmatched. Germline CDR1 reads SGHVS; CDR2 reads FNYEAQ. This CDR3 contains 15 residues. How the authors handled the data: Amplification with reference gene primers provided the estimates of nucleated cell counts. Measured with immunoSEQ multiplex PCR; TCRdb has only the in-frame clones, and not every one. That table furnishes V, J and clone size, whereas the DNA furnished D and trimming. The sample contains some 150,000 clones, about nine tenths of which appear only once. This record comes from a study of blood T cell repertoires in COVID-19. Study-wide background: COVID-19 samples collected from the United States, Italy and Spain covered acute and convalescent phases. Nucleic acid was either cDNA or gDNA, and it came from T cells, B-cell-depleted T cells, or PBMCs.

The clonotype originates from a human donor in a cohort sampled during active COVID-19. Sequences were obtained from peripheral blood. The chain links TRBV7-6 to TRBJ2-7, with 8 bases identical to TRBD1. As DNA, the CDR3 is TGTGCCAGCAGCACATATCCTGGACAGGGCGGCGAGCAGTACTTC. Protein product: CASSTYPGQGGEQYF.